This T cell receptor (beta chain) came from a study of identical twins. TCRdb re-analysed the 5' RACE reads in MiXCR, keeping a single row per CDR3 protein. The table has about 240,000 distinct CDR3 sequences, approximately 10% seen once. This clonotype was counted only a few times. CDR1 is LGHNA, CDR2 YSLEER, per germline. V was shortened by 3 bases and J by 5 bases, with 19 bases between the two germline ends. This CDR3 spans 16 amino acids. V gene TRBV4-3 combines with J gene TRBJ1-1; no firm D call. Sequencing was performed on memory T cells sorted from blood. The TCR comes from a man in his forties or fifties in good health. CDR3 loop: CASSQWVGLIGTEAFF. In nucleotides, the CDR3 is TGCGCCAGCAGCCAGTGGGTAGGGCTGATAGGGACTGAAGCTTTCTTT.